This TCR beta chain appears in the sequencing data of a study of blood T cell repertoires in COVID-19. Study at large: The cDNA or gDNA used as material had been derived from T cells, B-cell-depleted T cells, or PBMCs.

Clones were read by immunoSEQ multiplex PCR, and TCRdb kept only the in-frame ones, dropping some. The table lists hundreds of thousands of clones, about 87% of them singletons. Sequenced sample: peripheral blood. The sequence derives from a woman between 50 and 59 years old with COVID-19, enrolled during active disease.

The CDR3 here is CASGNPGQPYTGELFF. As DNA, the CDR3 is TGTGCCAGCGGAAATCCGGGACAACCTTACACCGGGGAGCTGTTTTTT. The rearrangement uses TRBV2 and TRBJ2-2; a weak D match, TRBD1 (6 bases). This CDR3 has 16 amino acids. Germline assignment: CDR1 SNHLY and CDR2 FYNNEI. Trimming pared 8 bases from V and 3 bases from J, leaving 19 bases between. Using reference TRBV2 and TRBJ2-2 for the parts outside the CDR3, the full variable domain is EPEVTQTPSHQVTQMGQEVILRCVPISNHLYFYWYRQILGQKVEFLVSFYNNEISEKSEIFDDQFSVERPDGSNFTLKIRSTKLEDSAMYFCASGNPGQPYTGELFFGEGSRLTVL.